The entry below describes one T cell receptor (beta chain). The antigen is undetermined. The sample belongs to a study of graft-versus-host responses after intestinal transplantation. V shed 3 bases, J shed 8 bases, and the junction held 16 bases outside the gene matches. CDR3 length: 18 residues. Germline V gene lookup returns CDR1 MDHEN and CDR2 SYDVKM. Assay used: immunoSEQ multiplex PCR; TCRdb lists only in-frame clones, some missing. The sample has around 9,400 clones; roughly 96% are singletons. Whole-study findings and limits: Allograft clonal ratios (graft-versus-host to host-versus-graft) were high in patients who had graft-donor T cell macrochimerism.

The sequenced sample was bone marrow, obtained roughly 500 days after intestinal transplantation. The receptor was derived from a human patient who received an intestinal transplant, so some T cells may come from the graft donor. J is TRBJ2-1 and V is TRBV28; 10 nucleotides match TRBD1. Here the CDR3 reads CASSFYPWGTGDEDEQFF. As DNA, the CDR3 is TGTGCCAGCAGTTTCTATCCTTGGGGGACAGGGGACGAAGATGAGCAGTTCTTC. Based on the CDR3 plus reference TRBV28 and TRBJ2-1, the full variable domain is DVKVTQSSRYLVKRTGEKVFLECVQDMDHENMFWYRQDPGLGLRLIYFSYDVKMKEKGDIPEGYSVSREKKERFSLILESASTNQTSMYLCASSFYPWGTGDEDEQFFGPGTRLTVL.